This TCR beta chain was recorded in a study of Ad26.COV2.S vaccination and SARS-CoV-2 variants. Data came from immunoSEQ multiplex PCR; TCRdb stores just in-frame clones and leaves some out. The data contain about 280,000 clones, about 89% of them singletons. To note about this clone: The antigen is not known.

Trimming pared 1 base from V and 0 bases from J, leaving 10 bases between. CDR1 and CDR2 from the germline V gene are SGHTA and FQGNSA. The CDR3 covers 15 residues. This sample's treatment: over 15 received Ad26.COV2.S at low or high dose, single or two shots; roughly 5 received placebo; per-sample allocation not given. Specimen acquisition occurred on day 63 following the initial vaccine or placebo injection. This adult donor, from Boston, was 18-55 years old. Study-level points and caveats: People who got the vaccine had more spike-specific TCR breadth than people who got placebo. Placebo recipients and vaccine recipients were similar in non-spike TCR breadth.

The sequencing used peripheral blood, collected in a trial of Ad26.COV2.S vaccine versus placebo. The sequence came from a person between 18 and 59 years old who received the Ad26.COV2.S COVID-19 vaccine or a placebo. The gene calls are TRBV7-2 and TRBJ2-7; D is possibly TRBD1 (5 bases). The CDR3 region is CASSLEGSLSYEQYF. CDR3 DNA sequence: TGTGCCAGCAGCTTAGAGGGGTCGCTCTCCTACGAGCAGTACTTC.